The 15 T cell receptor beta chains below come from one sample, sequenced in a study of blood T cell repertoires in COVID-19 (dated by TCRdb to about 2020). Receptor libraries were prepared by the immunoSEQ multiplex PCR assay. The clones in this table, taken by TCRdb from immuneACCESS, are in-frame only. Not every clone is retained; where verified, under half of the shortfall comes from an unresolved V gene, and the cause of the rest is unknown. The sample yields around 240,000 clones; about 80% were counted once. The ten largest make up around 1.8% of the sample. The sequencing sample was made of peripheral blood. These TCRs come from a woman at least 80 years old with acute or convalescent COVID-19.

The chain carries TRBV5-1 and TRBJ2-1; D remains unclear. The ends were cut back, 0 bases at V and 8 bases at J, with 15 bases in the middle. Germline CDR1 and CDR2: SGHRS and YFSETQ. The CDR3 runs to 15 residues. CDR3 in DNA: TGCGCCAGCAGCTTGGCGGCCTCTTTGCAGGATGAGCAGTTCTTC. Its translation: CASSLAASLQDEQFF.

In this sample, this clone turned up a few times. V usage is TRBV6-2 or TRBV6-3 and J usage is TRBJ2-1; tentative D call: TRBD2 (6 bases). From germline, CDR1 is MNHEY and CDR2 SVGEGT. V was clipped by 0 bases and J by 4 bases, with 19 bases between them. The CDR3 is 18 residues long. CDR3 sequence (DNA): TGTGCCAGCAGTTACTCCATGGGACTCAAAAAGGGGTACAATGAGCAGTTCTTC. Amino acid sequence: CASSYSMGLKKGYNEQFF.

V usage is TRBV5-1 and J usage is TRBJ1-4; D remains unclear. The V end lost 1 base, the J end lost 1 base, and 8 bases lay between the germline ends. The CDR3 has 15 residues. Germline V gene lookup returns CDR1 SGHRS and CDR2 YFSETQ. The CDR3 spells CASSLFGETNEKLFF. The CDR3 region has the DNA TGCGCCAGCAGCTTGTTCGGGGAAACTAATGAAAAACTGTTTTTT.

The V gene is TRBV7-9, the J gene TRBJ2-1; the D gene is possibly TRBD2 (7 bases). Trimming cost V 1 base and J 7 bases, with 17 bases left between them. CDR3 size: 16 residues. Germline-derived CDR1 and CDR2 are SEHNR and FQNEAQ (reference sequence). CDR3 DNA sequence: TGTGCCAGCAGCTTAGGCGCGGGGGCCGGGAGGAATGAGCAGTTCTTC. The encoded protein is CASSLGAGAGRNEQFF.

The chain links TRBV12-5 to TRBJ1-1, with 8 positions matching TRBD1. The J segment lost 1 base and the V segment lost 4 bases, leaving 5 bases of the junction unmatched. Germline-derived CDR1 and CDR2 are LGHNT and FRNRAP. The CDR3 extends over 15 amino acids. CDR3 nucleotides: TGTGCTAGTGGTTCCGGACAGGGAGGGAACACTGAAGCTTTCTTT. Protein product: CASGSGQGGNTEAFF. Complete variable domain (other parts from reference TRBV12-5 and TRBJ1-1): DARVTQTPRHKVTEMGQEVTMRCQPILGHNTVFWYRQTMMQGLELLAYFRNRAPLDDSGMPKDRFSAEMPDATLATLKIQPSEPRDSAVYFCASGSGQGGNTEAFFGQGTRLTVV.

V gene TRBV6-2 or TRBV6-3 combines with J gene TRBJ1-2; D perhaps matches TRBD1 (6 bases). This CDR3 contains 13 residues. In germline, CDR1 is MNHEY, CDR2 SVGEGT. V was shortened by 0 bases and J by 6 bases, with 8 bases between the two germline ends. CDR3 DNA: TGTGCCAGCAGTTACTCAACAGGGAATGGCTACACCTTC. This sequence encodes CASSYSTGNGYTF.

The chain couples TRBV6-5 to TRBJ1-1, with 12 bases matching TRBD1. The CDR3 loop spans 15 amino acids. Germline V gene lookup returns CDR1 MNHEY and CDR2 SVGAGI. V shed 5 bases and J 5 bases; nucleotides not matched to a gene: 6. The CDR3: CASSPRDRGRTEAFF. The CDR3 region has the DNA TGTGCCAGCAGTCCGCGGGACAGGGGGCGTACTGAAGCTTTCTTT.

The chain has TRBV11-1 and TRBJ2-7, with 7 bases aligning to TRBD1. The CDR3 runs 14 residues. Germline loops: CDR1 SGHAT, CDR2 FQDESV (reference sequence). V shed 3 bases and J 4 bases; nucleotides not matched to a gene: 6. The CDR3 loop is CASSFHRGPYEQYF. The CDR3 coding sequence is TGTGCCAGCAGCTTTCACAGGGGTCCATACGAGCAGTACTTC.

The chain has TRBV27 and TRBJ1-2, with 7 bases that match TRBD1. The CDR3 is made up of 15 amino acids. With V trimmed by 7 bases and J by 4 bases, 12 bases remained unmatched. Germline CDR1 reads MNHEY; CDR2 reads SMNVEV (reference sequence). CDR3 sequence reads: CASTKSQGLSYGYTF. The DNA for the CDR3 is TGTGCCAGCACCAAATCACAGGGGCTAAGCTATGGCTACACCTTC.

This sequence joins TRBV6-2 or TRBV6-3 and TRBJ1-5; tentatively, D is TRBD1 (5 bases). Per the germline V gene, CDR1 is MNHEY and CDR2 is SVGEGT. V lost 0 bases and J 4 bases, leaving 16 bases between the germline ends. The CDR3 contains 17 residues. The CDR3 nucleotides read TGTGCCAGCAGTTACTCGAGGAATCAGGGTCGGAATCAGCCCCAGCATTTT. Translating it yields CASSYSRNQGRNQPQHF.

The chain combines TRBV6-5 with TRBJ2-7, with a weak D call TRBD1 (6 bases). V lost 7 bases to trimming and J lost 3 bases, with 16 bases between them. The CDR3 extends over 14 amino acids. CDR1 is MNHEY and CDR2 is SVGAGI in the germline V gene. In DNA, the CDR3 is TGTGCCAGCAAAGGAGTGGCCAGGGGCTACGAGCAGTACTTC. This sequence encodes CASKGVARGYEQYF.

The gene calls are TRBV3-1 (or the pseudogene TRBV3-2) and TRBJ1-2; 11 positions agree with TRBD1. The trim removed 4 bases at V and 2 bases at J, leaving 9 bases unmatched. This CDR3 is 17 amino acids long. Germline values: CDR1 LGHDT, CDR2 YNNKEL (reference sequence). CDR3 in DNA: TGTGCCAGCAGCCCCCGGGACAGGGGGTGGTGGAACTATGGCTACACCTTC. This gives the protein CASSPRDRGWWNYGYTF.

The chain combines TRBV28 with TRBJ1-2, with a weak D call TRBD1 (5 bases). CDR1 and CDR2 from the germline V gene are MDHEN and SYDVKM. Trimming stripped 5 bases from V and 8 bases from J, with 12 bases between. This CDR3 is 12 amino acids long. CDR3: CASSRDRRGYTF. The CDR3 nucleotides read TGTGCCAGCAGTAGAGACAGACGCGGCTACACCTTC.

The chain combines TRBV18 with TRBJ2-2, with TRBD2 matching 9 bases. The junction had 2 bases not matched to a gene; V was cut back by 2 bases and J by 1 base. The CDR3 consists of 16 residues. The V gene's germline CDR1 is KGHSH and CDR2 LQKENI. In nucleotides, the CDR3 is TGTGCCAGCTCACCAGGACTAGCGTTGAACACCGGGGAGCTGTTTTTT. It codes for CASSPGLALNTGELFF.

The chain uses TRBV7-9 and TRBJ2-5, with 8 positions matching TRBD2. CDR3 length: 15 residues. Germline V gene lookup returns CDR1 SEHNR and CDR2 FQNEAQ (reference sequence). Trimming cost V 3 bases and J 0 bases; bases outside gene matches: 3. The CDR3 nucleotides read TGTGCCAGCAGCTTTCGGGGGGGGTACCAAGAGACCCAGTACTTC. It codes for CASSFRGGYQETQYF.